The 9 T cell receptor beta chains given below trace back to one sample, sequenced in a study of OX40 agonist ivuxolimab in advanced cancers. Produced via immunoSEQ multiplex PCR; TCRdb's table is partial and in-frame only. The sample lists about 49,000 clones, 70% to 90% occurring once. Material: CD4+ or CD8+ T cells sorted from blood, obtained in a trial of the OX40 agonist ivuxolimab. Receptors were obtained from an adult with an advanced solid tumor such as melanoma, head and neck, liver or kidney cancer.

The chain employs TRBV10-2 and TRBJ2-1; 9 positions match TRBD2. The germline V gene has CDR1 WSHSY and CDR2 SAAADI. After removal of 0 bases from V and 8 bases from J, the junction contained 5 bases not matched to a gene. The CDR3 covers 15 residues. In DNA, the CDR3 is TGCGCCAGCAGTGAGTCGCTAGCGGGGCTCGATGAGCAGTTCTTC. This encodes CASSESLAGLDEQFF.

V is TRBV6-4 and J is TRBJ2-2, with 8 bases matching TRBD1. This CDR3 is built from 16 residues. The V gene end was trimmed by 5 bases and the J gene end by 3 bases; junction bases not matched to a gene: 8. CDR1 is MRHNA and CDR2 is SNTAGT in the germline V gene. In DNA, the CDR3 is TGTGCCAGCAGTAGCATTGCGGGACAGGACACCGGGGAGCTGTTTTTT. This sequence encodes CASSSIAGQDTGELFF.

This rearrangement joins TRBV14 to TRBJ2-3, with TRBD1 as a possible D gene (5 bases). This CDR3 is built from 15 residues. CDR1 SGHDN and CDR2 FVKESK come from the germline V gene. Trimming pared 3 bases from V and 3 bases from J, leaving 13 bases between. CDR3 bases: TGTGCCAGCAGCCACCAGGGCCGCAAAACAGATACGCAGTATTTT. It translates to CASSHQGRKTDTQYF.

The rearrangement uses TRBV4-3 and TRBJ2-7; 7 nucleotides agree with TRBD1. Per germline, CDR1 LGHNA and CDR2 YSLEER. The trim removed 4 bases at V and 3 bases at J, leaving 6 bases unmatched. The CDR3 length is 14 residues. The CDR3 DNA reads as TGCGCCAGCAGCCCGGGACAGACCCGCTACGAGCAGTACTTC. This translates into CASSPGQTRYEQYF.

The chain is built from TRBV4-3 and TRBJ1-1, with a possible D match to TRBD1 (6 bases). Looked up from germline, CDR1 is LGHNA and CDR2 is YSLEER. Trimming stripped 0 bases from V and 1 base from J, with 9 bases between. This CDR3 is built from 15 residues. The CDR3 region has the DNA TGCGCCAGCAGCCAAGATCGGGGACAGAACACTGAAGCTTTCTTT. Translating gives CASSQDRGQNTEAFF.

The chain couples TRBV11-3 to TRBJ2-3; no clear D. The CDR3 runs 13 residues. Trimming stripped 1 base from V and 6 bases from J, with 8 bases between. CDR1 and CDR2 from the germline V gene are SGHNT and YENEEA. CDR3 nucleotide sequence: TGTGCCAGCAGCTTAGTGAGGTGGGATACGCAGTATTTT. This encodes CASSLVRWDTQYF.

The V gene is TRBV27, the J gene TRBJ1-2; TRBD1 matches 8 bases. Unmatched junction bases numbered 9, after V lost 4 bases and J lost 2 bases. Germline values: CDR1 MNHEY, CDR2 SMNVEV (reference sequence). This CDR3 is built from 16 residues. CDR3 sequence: CASSSPTRTGNYGYTF. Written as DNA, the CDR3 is TGTGCCAGCAGTTCCCCGACTAGGACAGGGAACTATGGCTACACCTTC.

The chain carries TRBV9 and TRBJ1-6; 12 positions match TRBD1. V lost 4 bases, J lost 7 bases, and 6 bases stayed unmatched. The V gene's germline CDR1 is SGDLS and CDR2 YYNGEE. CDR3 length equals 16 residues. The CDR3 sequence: CASSSTGTGGNSPLHF. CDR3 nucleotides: TGTGCCAGCAGCTCCACCGGGACAGGGGGCAATTCACCCCTCCACTTT.

CDR3 in DNA: TGTGCCAGTAGTATCTTTCCCCCAGGGGAGTATCCTGGAAACACCATATATTTT. Translated, it gives CASSIFPPGEYPGNTIYF. The chain recombines TRBV19 with TRBJ1-3, with a possible D match to TRBD1 (6 bases). CDR3 size: 18 residues. V was trimmed by 3 bases and J by 2 bases, leaving 20 bases between them. The germline gives CDR1 LNHDA, CDR2 SQIVND (reference sequence).